The 11 T cell receptor beta chains below were found in one sample sequenced in a study of shared clonotypes between healthy human individuals. The data were produced by immunoSEQ multiplex PCR, yet TCRdb's version contains in-frame clones alone and is incomplete. Of approximately 500,000 clones in the sample, almost 97% were seen once. The sample comprised naive CD4+ T cells sorted from blood. The subset here: CD45RA+ positively selected. These receptors all come from a woman aged 25 to 39 in good health.

The chain combines TRBV19 with TRBJ1-2; 10 bases align to TRBD1. V gave up 8 bases and J gave up 3 bases; unmatched junction bases: 6. CDR3 length: 14 residues. Looked up from germline, CDR1 is LNHDA and CDR2 is SQIVND (reference sequence). The CDR3 coding sequence is TGTGCCAGTTCGAGGGGACAGGGGTACTATGGCTACACCTTC. The encoded protein is CASSRGQGYYGYTF.

This chain uses TRBV19 with TRBJ2-7, with a weak D call TRBD1 (6 bases). CDR3 length: 14 amino acids. The germline gives CDR1 LNHDA, CDR2 SQIVND (reference sequence). Trimming removed 4 bases at V and 3 bases at J, with 13 bases between. Written as DNA, the CDR3 is TGTGCCAGTAGTAAGGACAGAAAGGGCTACGAGCAGTACTTC. Its translation is CASSKDRKGYEQYF.

The chain couples TRBV5-1 to TRBJ1-2, with D possibly being TRBD1 (5 bases). Germline V lookup: CDR1 SGHRS, CDR2 YFSETQ. V was shortened by 6 bases and J by 8 bases, with 23 bases between the two germline ends. The CDR3 is made up of 15 amino acids. CDR3 bases: TGCGCCAGCACAAAGGCCGTTGGGGGTTTAGTCGGCTACACCTTC. It encodes CASTKAVGGLVGYTF.

The chain carries TRBV7-9 and TRBJ2-5; 7 positions match TRBD1. Germline assignment: CDR1 SEHNR and CDR2 FQNEAQ (reference sequence). The CDR3 spans 14 residues. Losses at the gene ends were 9 bases for V and 3 bases for J; bases not matched to a gene: 10. The CDR3 nucleotides read TGTGCCAGTAGCATAGCGACAGGGAAAGAGACCCAGTACTTC. This gives the protein CASSIATGKETQYF.

The rearrangement uses TRBV9 and TRBJ2-2, with D possibly being TRBD2 (6 bases). The germline V gene has CDR1 SGDLS and CDR2 YYNGEE. This CDR3 is 15 amino acids long. V was trimmed by 5 bases and J by 2 bases, leaving 13 bases between them. The CDR3 nucleotides are TGTGCCAGCAGTCCCGATAGCGGAAACACCGGGGAGCTGTTTTTT. This translates into CASSPDSGNTGELFF.

This sequence joins TRBV28 and TRBJ2-7, with TRBD1 matching over 10 bases. This CDR3 spans 15 amino acids. Germline-derived CDR1 and CDR2 are MDHEN and SYDVKM. The trim removed 5 bases at V and 4 bases at J, leaving 8 bases unmatched. CDR3 region: CASSATGGVVYEQYF. The CDR3 DNA sequence: TGTGCCAGCAGTGCGACAGGGGGCGTAGTTTACGAGCAGTACTTC.

The chain joins TRBV28 to TRBJ2-7, with TRBD2 matching 11 bases. The CDR3 totals 16 residues. CDR1 and CDR2 (germline): MDHEN, SYDVKM. The V segment lost 2 bases and the J segment 0 bases; nucleotides outside the gene matches: 3. The CDR3 loop reads CASSLGSGRVSYEQYF. CDR3 nucleotides: TGTGCCAGCAGTTTAGGTAGCGGGAGGGTCTCCTACGAGCAGTACTTC.

The CDR3 loop reads CASSFSAGSGTGANVLTF. The CDR3 bases are TGTGCCAGCAGCTTCTCGGCGGGTAGCGGGACTGGGGCCAACGTCCTGACTTTC. The rearrangement joins TRBV11-2 to TRBJ2-6; 8 bases match TRBD2. V gave up 3 bases and J gave up 2 bases; unmatched junction bases: 9. This CDR3 contains 18 residues. In germline, CDR1 is SGHAT, CDR2 FQNNGV.

The rearrangement links TRBV7-9 to TRBJ2-1, with 7 bases lining up with TRBD2. J was trimmed by 4 bases and V by 5 bases; bases with no gene match: 5. The CDR3 spans 14 residues. The germline CDR1 and CDR2 sequences are SEHNR and FQNEAQ (reference sequence). CDR3 protein: CASSLIAGYNEQFF. CDR3 coding DNA: TGTGCCAGCAGCCTCATAGCGGGTTACAATGAGCAGTTCTTC.

The chain recombines TRBV6-5 with TRBJ2-3; 8 bases are shared with TRBD2. The CDR3 length is 15 residues. The germline CDR1 and CDR2 sequences are MNHEY and SVGAGI. With 6 bases clipped from V and 1 base from J, the junction kept 6 bases outside the gene matches. CDR3 amino acids: CASRLATSGTDTQYF. The CDR3 DNA reads as TGTGCCAGCAGACTCGCGACTAGCGGCACAGATACGCAGTATTTT.

The table lists this clone with a count of one. The chain is built from TRBV7-9 and TRBJ2-3; 7 nucleotides line up with TRBD2. The CDR3 is made up of 15 amino acids. Germline lookup yields CDR1 SEHNR and CDR2 FQNEAQ (reference sequence). V gave up 11 bases and J gave up 0 bases; unmatched junction bases: 11. CDR3 sequence: CAGTLAGVSTDTQYF. In nucleotides, the CDR3 is TGTGCCGGGACTTTGGCGGGAGTAAGCACAGATACGCAGTATTTT.